What follows is one T cell receptor (beta chain) and its context. Its antigen remains unknown. The sample originates from a study of CD8 T cells in Susac syndrome. Overall study: When blood was drawn, patients with Susac syndrome were on intravenous immunoglobulin alone, on corticosteroids, or therapy-naive. The study's findings and limits: The study conceded that relatively few individuals underwent its TCR sequencing and HLA analysis.

From germline, CDR1 is SGDLS and CDR2 YYNGEE. The junction had 6 bases not matched to a gene; V was cut back by 0 bases and J by 10 bases. The CDR3 sequence is 14 residues long. A quantity of about 0.5 to 1 ug RNA underwent reverse transcription using random hexamers. Across 54 Vbeta and 13 Jbeta, immunoSEQ multiplex PCR amplified TCR beta CDR3. TCRdb analysed the immunoSEQ multiplex PCR reads with MiXCR anew, one entry per CDR3 protein. The data hold about 94,000 distinct CDR3 sequences, with over 90% observed a single time. High-throughput TCR beta sequencing covered peripheral CD8+ and CD4+ T cells.

J is TRBJ2-3 and V is TRBV9; 9 bases are shared with TRBD2. This TCR derives from a human donor with Susac syndrome. The source material was CD4+ T cells from PBMCs. CDR3 sequence (DNA): TGTGCCAGCAGCGTAGGATCTAGCGGGGCATCGCAGTATTTT. Translating gives CASSVGSSGASQYF.